The entry that follows covers one T cell receptor (beta chain) sequence. Its specificity is unknown. The data belong to a study of cytomegalovirus exposure and HLA in healthy donors. Amplification used 60 Vbeta primers and 13 Jbeta primers. Some clones are missing from TCRdb's copy, which holds only in-frame ones; the method was immunoSEQ multiplex PCR. The specimen's table records some 75,000 clones. Study results and caveats: One variant, a missense change in DCLRE1C, was linked in a later analysis to TCR beta V- and J-gene trimming. Cytomegalovirus status, reportedly, was diagnosed with high specificity and sensitivity by the classifier.

This TCR was sampled from a boy aged 5-17 years in good health and CMV-seronegative. Sequenced sample: PBMCs.

CDR3 coding DNA: TGTGCCAGCAGCTTGACCGGACAGGGATCTGACTACACCTTC. It is translated as CASSLTGQGSDYTF. The rearrangement uses TRBV5-6 and TRBJ1-2, with TRBD1 matching 8 bases. V shed 1 base, J shed 10 bases, and the junction held 9 bases outside the gene matches. The CDR3 spans 14 residues. The germline gives CDR1 SGHDT, CDR2 YYEEEE.